The clone carrying this T cell receptor (beta chain) was seen ten or more times. Its specificity is not known. This sample was included in a study of CD8 T cells in ankylosing spondylitis. Broader study findings: Reportedly, significant enrichment of disease-linked clones occurred in matched ankylosing spondylitis synovial fluid. Made up of several highly homologous variants, a TCR beta motif appeared characteristic of ankylosing spondylitis blood.

From the 5' RACE reads, TCRdb called clonotypes with MiXCR, one entry per CDR3 protein. The table lists under 30,000 distinct CDR3 sequences, under 15% of them singletons. The receptor was isolated from a male donor with ankylosing spondylitis or in good health (not recorded which). Input material: blood.

CDR3 coding DNA: TGTGCCAGCAGTTACGAAGCGGGAGGGCCCAATGAGCAGTTCTTC. This gives the protein CASSYEAGGPNEQFF. This chain connects TRBV6-6 to TRBJ2-1; 10 bases are shared with TRBD2. This CDR3 has 15 amino acids. The V gene's germline CDR1 is MNHNY and CDR2 SVGAGI (reference sequence). V lost 2 bases, J lost 6 bases, and 4 bases stayed unmatched.